The 32 T cell receptor beta chains given below trace back to one sample, sequenced in a study of patients and donors after allogeneic stem cell transplantation. TCRdb called the RT-PCR reads again in MiXCR, with one record for every CDR3 protein. The data contain some 90,000 distinct CDR3 sequences, 48% of them seen just once; the ten biggest clones take up roughly 64%. What was sequenced was blood, either unsorted or a sorted T cell fraction (not recorded which). Receptors were obtained from a human donor who was either an allogeneic HSCT recipient or a stem cell or donor lymphocyte infusion donor (not recorded which). It is not recorded whose cells these are; they may come from a transplant donor.

This clonotype was recorded a few times. V gene TRBV20-1 combines with J gene TRBJ1-5; D is uncertain. CDR3 length: 18 amino acids. Germline V CDR1 and CDR2: DFQATT, SNEGSKA (reference sequence). Trimming removed 4 bases at V and 1 base at J, with 23 bases between. CDR3 nucleotide sequence: TGCAGTGCTAACAAAGGATGGATGGGGTCTAGGAGCAATCAGCCCCAGCATTTT. It is translated as CSANKGWMGSRSNQPQHF.

The chain has TRBV12-3 or TRBV12-4 and TRBJ1-1; TRBD1 matches at 7 bases. J was trimmed by 0 bases and V by 4 bases; bases with no gene match: 2. The CDR3 is 14 amino acids. CDR3 in amino acids: CASSYRGMNTEAFF. The CDR3 region has the DNA TGTGCCAGCAGTTACAGGGGAATGAACACTGAAGCTTTCTTT.

This clonotype was counted a few times. V is TRBV11-2 and J is TRBJ1-3, with D unclear. Deletions cut 5 bases from V and 6 bases from J, with 8 bases between. The CDR3 loop spans 12 amino acids. Germline V gene sequence: CDR1 SGHAT, CDR2 FQNNGV. Here the CDR3 DNA reads TGTGCCAGCAGCCAACTGGCAAACACCATATATTTT. Translation gives CASSQLANTIYF.

The gene calls are TRBV27 and TRBJ2-3, with TRBD2 identical over 7 bases. Germline V gives CDR1 MNHEY, CDR2 SMNVEV (reference sequence). This CDR3 is built from 17 residues. The J segment lost 5 bases and the V segment lost 3 bases, leaving 14 bases of the junction unmatched. The DNA for the CDR3 is TGTGCCAGCAGTTTTGTGTGGGAGGGCCGGGCTGAAGATACGCAGTATTTT. It specifies CASSFVWEGRAEDTQYF.

Only a few counts were recorded for this clonotype. The chain employs TRBV24-1 and TRBJ1-5; D is unclear. Germline CDR1 is KGHDR and CDR2 is SFDVKD. The CDR3 consists of 12 residues. The V and J ends lost 4 bases and 5 bases respectively, with 5 bases between them. Here the CDR3 DNA reads TGTGCCACCAGTGACGGAGATCAGCCCCAGCATTTT. Amino acid sequence: CATSDGDQPQHF.

This rearrangement joins TRBV4-2 to TRBJ1-1; unclear D gene. The V end was cut by 1 base, the J end by 0 bases, with 27 bases between. The CDR3 contains 21 residues. Looked up from germline, CDR1 is LGHNA and CDR2 is YNFKEQ. CDR3 bases: TGTGCCAGCAGCCAAGGGTACCTTAGGGCTTACACTCCACTTTTGAACACTGAAGCTTTCTTT. Its protein is CASSQGYLRAYTPLLNTEAFF.

This clonotype was seen only a few times. The genes are TRBV10-3 and TRBJ1-1, with D possibly matching TRBD1 (5 bases). V lost 4 bases, J lost 4 bases, and 10 bases lay in between. The germline V gene encodes CDR1 ENHRY and CDR2 SYGVKD. CDR3 size: 13 residues. The CDR3 sequence: CAISAGVGTEAFF. CDR3 in DNA: TGTGCCATCAGTGCGGGGGTCGGCACTGAAGCTTTCTTT.

V and J are TRBV7-2 and TRBJ1-4; no clear D gene. Trimming took 1 base from V and 4 from J, leaving 10 bases between them. The CDR3 length is 15 residues. CDR1 is SGHTA, CDR2 FQGNSA, per germline. CDR3 amino acids: CASSLVGRLNEKLFF. Here the CDR3 DNA reads TGTGCCAGCAGCTTAGTCGGGCGCCTTAATGAAAAACTGTTTTTT.

The CDR3 loop reads CSVEERGGTEDTDTQYF. The CDR3 DNA reads TGCAGCGTTGAAGAGCGAGGTGGGACAGAAGATACAGATACGCAGTATTTT. The rearrangement joins TRBV29-1 to TRBJ2-3; the match to TRBD1 covers 7 bases. This CDR3 has 17 amino acids. J lost 3 bases, V lost 0 bases, and 12 bases had no gene match. The germline gives CDR1 SQVTM, CDR2 ANQGSEA.

The CDR3 DNA reads as TGTGCCAGCAGTTTATTCGGGACAGTACTCTATGGCTACACCTTC. It specifies CASSLFGTVLYGYTF. This rearrangement joins TRBV28 to TRBJ1-2; the match to TRBD1 covers 7 bases. Germline loops: CDR1 MDHEN, CDR2 SYDVKM. The V segment lost 1 base and the J segment 4 bases; nucleotides outside the gene matches: 6. The CDR3 has 15 amino acids.

This chain uses TRBV7-9 with TRBJ1-4; TRBD1 matches at 7 bases. Trimming removed 3 bases from V and 0 bases from J; junction bases left unmatched: 10. Germline V lookup: CDR1 SEHNR, CDR2 FQNEAQ (reference sequence). This CDR3 contains 18 residues. The CDR3 region has the DNA TGTGCCAGCAGCTTTAGGACTCCTGGGACAGCAACTAATGAAAAACTGTTTTTT. It is translated as CASSFRTPGTATNEKLFF.

V usage is TRBV7-3 and J usage is TRBJ1-1; a possible D gene is TRBD1 (6 bases). Germline lookup yields CDR1 SGHTA and CDR2 FQGTGA. V dropped 5 bases and J dropped 2 bases, with 15 bases sitting between them. The CDR3 runs to 15 residues. This CDR3 reads CASSLTGHFNTEAFF. CDR3 coding DNA: TGTGCCAGCAGCCTGACGGGACACTTTAACACTGAAGCTTTCTTT.

J is TRBJ1-1 and V is TRBV20-1; perhaps TRBD1 as D (5 bases). There are 15 residues in the CDR3. Trimming stripped 3 bases from V and 2 bases from J, with 16 bases between. Germline values: CDR1 DFQATT, CDR2 SNEGSKA (reference sequence). CDR3 loop: CSASQQEVPNTEAFF. In DNA form, the CDR3 reads TGCAGTGCTAGCCAACAGGAGGTCCCTAACACTGAAGCTTTCTTT.

In the case of this clonotype: Sequence at one end of the junction differs from germline and may be a read error. The chain uses TRBV7-7 and TRBJ2-5, with 7 bases matching TRBD2. CDR1 is SSHAT and CDR2 is FNYEAQ in the germline V gene (reference sequence). The CDR3 has 14 residues. The CDR3 nucleotides are TGTGCTAGCAGCTTAGTCGGGGGGATAGAGACCCAGTACTTC. Translated: CASSLVGGIETQYF. Drawing the rest from reference TRBV7-7 and TRBJ2-5, the complete variable domain is GAGVSQSPRYKVTKRGQDVTLRCDPISSHATLYWYQQALGQGPEFLTYFNYEAQPDKSGLPSDRFSAERPEGSISTLTIQRTEQRDSAMYRCASSLVGGIETQYFGPGTRLLVL.

The chain combines TRBV5-1 with TRBJ1-2; TRBD1 might be the D (6 bases). There are 13 residues in the CDR3. Trimming left V 4 bases short and J 4 bases short, with 11 bases between. Per germline, CDR1 SGHRS and CDR2 YFSETQ. The CDR3 DNA reads as TGCGCCAGCAGCCCCAGGGGCCCCTATGGCTACACCTTC. Its protein is CASSPRGPYGYTF.

This clonotype turned up a few times. V usage is TRBV7-9 and J usage is TRBJ1-1, with TRBD1 matching over 11 bases. The V gene's germline CDR1 is SEHNR and CDR2 FQNEAQ (reference sequence). This CDR3 is 15 amino acids long. V lost 5 bases, J lost 5 bases, and 7 bases stayed unmatched. The CDR3 region is CASSSGQGAWTEAFF. In DNA, the CDR3 is TGTGCCAGCAGCAGTGGACAGGGGGCGTGGACTGAAGCTTTCTTT.

The chain links TRBV14 to TRBJ2-2; D is possibly TRBD2 (5 bases). Trimming removed 3 bases at V and 4 bases at J, with 9 bases between. In germline, CDR1 is SGHDN, CDR2 FVKESK. CDR3 length equals 14 residues. This chain's CDR3 is CASSQGGPTGELFF. The CDR3 nucleotides are TGTGCCAGCAGCCAGGGCGGGCCCACCGGGGAGCTGTTTTTT.

The J gene is TRBJ1-2, the V gene TRBV29-1; 9 nucleotides align to TRBD1. Germline CDR1 is SQVTM and CDR2 is ANQGSEA. V gave up 5 bases and J gave up 6 bases; unmatched junction bases: 1. This CDR3 contains 11 residues. CDR3 bases: TGCAGCGTTCGGGACAGGGATGGCTACACCTTC. Its protein product is CSVRDRDGYTF.

This chain joins TRBV12-3 or TRBV12-4 and TRBJ2-1, with D maybe TRBD1 (5 bases). Trimming took off 6 bases at V and 1 base at J, with 19 bases between the two ends. This CDR3 spans 17 amino acids. In DNA, the CDR3 is TGTGCCAGCAGCCTAGAGCAGGGTGGCCCATCCTACAATGAGCAGTTCTTC. It yields the protein CASSLEQGGPSYNEQFF.

The V and J genes are TRBV7-2 and TRBJ1-5; 8 bases align to TRBD1. V lost 1 base to trimming and J lost 0 bases; unmatched junction nucleotides: 8. Germline V gives CDR1 SGHTA, CDR2 FQGNSA. This CDR3 comprises 18 residues. The CDR3 protein is CASSLGWQGADSNQPQHF. CDR3 DNA sequence: TGTGCCAGCAGCTTAGGATGGCAGGGGGCGGATAGCAATCAGCCCCAGCATTTT.

This clonotype was seen a handful of times. This chain connects TRBV3-1 to TRBJ1-1; TRBD1 matches 7 bases. CDR3 length equals 15 residues. Losses at the gene ends were 2 bases for V and 2 bases for J; bases not matched to a gene: 5. CDR1 is LGHDT, CDR2 YNNKEL, per germline (reference sequence). The CDR3: CASSQRNRGNTEAFF. The CDR3 coding sequence is TGTGCCAGCAGCCAACGGAACAGGGGAAACACTGAAGCTTTCTTT.

In this sample, this clonotype turned up a few times. This chain joins TRBV28 and TRBJ1-6, with D uncertain. Trimming cost V 4 bases and J 8 bases, with 12 bases left between them. Germline assignment: CDR1 MDHEN and CDR2 SYDVKM. The CDR3 is 14 residues long. The CDR3 protein is CASSSTGWDSPLHF. In nucleotides, the CDR3 is TGTGCCAGCAGTTCGACGGGGTGGGATTCACCCCTCCACTTT.

This clonotype was seen only a few times. J is TRBJ1-3 and V is TRBV20-1; no reliable D call. This CDR3 spans 13 amino acids. Per germline, CDR1 DFQATT and CDR2 SNEGSKA (reference sequence). V lost 0 bases, J lost 4 bases, and 7 bases lay in between. The CDR3 spells CSARDGAGNTIYF. The CDR3 nucleotides read TGCAGTGCTAGAGACGGAGCCGGAAACACCATATATTTT.

This clonotype was counted between two and nine times. The chain combines TRBV7-9 with TRBJ1-1; D gene unclear. CDR1 SEHNR and CDR2 FQNEAQ come from the germline V gene (reference sequence). The V end lost 5 bases, the J end lost 4 bases, and 14 bases lay between the germline ends. The CDR3 sequence is 14 residues long. CDR3 sequence reads: CASSRSVGSTEAFF. The CDR3 bases are TGTGCCAGCAGCCGCAGCGTGGGGAGCACTGAAGCTTTCTTT.

The chain combines TRBV3-1 with TRBJ1-1; maybe TRBD1 (5 bases). Germline lookup yields CDR1 LGHDT and CDR2 YNNKEL (reference sequence). The CDR3 loop spans 14 amino acids. Trimming shortened V by 0 bases and J by 5 bases, and 10 bases separated the two germline ends. The CDR3 sequence: CASSQDSGGTEAFF. The DNA for the CDR3 is TGTGCCAGCAGCCAAGATTCCGGGGGGACTGAAGCTTTCTTT.

The chain uses TRBV6-5 and TRBJ1-6, with 8 bases fitting TRBD1. The germline V gene encodes CDR1 MNHEY and CDR2 SVGAGI. With 4 bases clipped from V and 7 bases from J, the junction kept 9 bases outside the gene matches. The CDR3 sequence is 16 residues long. CDR3: CASSSTGGRRNSPLHF. The CDR3 region has the DNA TGTGCCAGCAGTTCAACAGGGGGACGGCGGAATTCACCCCTCCACTTT.

This clonotype was recorded a few times. The chain uses TRBV27 and TRBJ1-5, with 8 bases that match TRBD1. This CDR3 has 13 residues. With 2 bases clipped from V and 6 bases from J, the junction kept 0 bases outside the gene matches. In germline, CDR1 is MNHEY, CDR2 SMNVEV (reference sequence). The CDR3 here is CASSLQGAQPQHF. Here the CDR3 DNA reads TGTGCCAGCAGTTTACAGGGGGCTCAGCCCCAGCATTTT.

The V call is TRBV20-1, the J call TRBJ1-2; 7 positions agree with TRBD1. V shed 2 bases and J 4 bases; nucleotides not matched to a gene: 16. CDR1 is DFQATT, CDR2 SNEGSKA, per germline (reference sequence). CDR3 size: 17 residues. This CDR3 is CSARKGAGLRGSYGYTF. DNA of the CDR3: TGCAGTGCTAGAAAGGGGGCAGGCCTACGTGGGAGCTATGGCTACACCTTC.

This clonotype has only one observation. CDR3 region: CASSESLGVGQPQHF. CDR3 sequence (DNA): TGCGCCAGCAGTGAGTCACTGGGGGTGGGTCAGCCCCAGCATTTT. V and J are TRBV10-2 and TRBJ1-5; TRBD1 is a possible D gene (5 bases). The CDR3 is made up of 15 amino acids. The V gene's germline CDR1 is WSHSY and CDR2 SAAADI. The germline V and J ends were trimmed by 0 bases and 6 bases, with 12 bases remaining between them.

This clonotype was seen only a few times. This chain uses TRBV7-8 with TRBJ1-4; D gene ambiguous. Germline assignment: CDR1 SGHVS and CDR2 FQNEAQ. The CDR3 has 16 amino acids. V lost 5 bases and J 0 bases, leaving 13 bases between the germline ends. CDR3 in DNA: TGTGCCAGCAGCGCTAAGCCGTTTGCAACTAATGAAAAACTGTTTTTT. Translating it yields CASSAKPFATNEKLFF.

V and J are TRBV7-9 and TRBJ1-4; D is ambiguous. With 5 bases removed from V and 14 bases from J, the gap between germline ends came to 24 bases. The CDR3 is 15 amino acids. Germline V gene sequence: CDR1 SEHNR, CDR2 FQNEAQ (reference sequence). CDR3: CASSREIGRRSKLFF. Written as DNA, the CDR3 is TGTGCCAGCAGCCGCGAAATTGGACGGAGAAGTAAGCTGTTTTTT. Variable domain in full (rest from reference TRBV7-9 and TRBJ1-4): DTGVSQNPRHKITKRGQNVTFRCDPISEHNRLYWYRQTLGQGPEFLTYFQNEAQLEKSRLLSDRFSAERPKGSFSTLEIQRTEQGDSAMYLCASSREIGRRSKLFFGSGTQLSVL.

This clonotype was seen a single time. The rearrangement links TRBV20-1 to TRBJ2-7; TRBD1 aligns across 8 bases. The germline V gene encodes CDR1 DFQATT and CDR2 SNEGSKA (reference sequence). The V gene end was trimmed by 5 bases and the J gene end by 6 bases; junction bases not matched to a gene: 9. There are 13 residues in the CDR3. The CDR3 region has the DNA TGCAGTGCTCACAGGGGGTCGTCTATCGAGCAGTACTTC. Its translation is CSAHRGSSIEQYF.